The entry that follows covers one T cell receptor (beta chain) sequence. Regarding time point: cycle 4 day 1 (C4D1), after about 6 weeks of nivolumab. Each of the patients experienced relapse following autologous stem cell transplantation, and their brentuximab vedotin exposure differed. These data originate in a study of PD-1 blockade in classical Hodgkin lymphoma. Sequencing was performed with immunoSEQ multiplex PCR; in TCRdb, only in-frame clones are kept and a portion is missing. This sample has 90,000 to 140,000 clones, with approximately 89% found just once. The CDR3 is 19 amino acids. The origin of this receptor is a human donor with classical Hodgkin lymphoma. The chain recombines TRBV21-1 with TRBJ1-3. TRBV21-1 is assigned pseudogene status. Sequencing was performed on peripheral blood mononuclear cells (PBMCs), taken before the fourth cycle of nivolumab. CDR3 DNA sequence: TGTGCCAGCAGCAAACCTCCATGGGTTCAGCTCTTCTCTGGAAACACCATATATTTT. It translates to CASSKPPWVQLFSGNTIYF.